These 8 T cell receptor beta chains originate from one sample sequenced in a study of blood T cell repertoires in COVID-19. Assay used: immunoSEQ multiplex PCR; TCRdb lists only in-frame clones, some missing. The sample yields 55,000 to 80,000 clones, about 73% seen once. The sequenced sample consisted of peripheral blood. These receptors came from a woman older than 75 with acute or convalescent COVID-19.

The V and J genes are TRBV19 and TRBJ1-3; D gene ambiguous. From germline, CDR1 is LNHDA and CDR2 SQIVND (reference sequence). V lost 11 bases and J 0 bases, leaving 20 bases between the germline ends. There are 16 residues in the CDR3. The CDR3 DNA is TGTGCCTCGACCGGGGTACGCATCAACTCTGGAAACACCATATATTTT. Translation gives CASTGVRINSGNTIYF. The variable domain in full, completed from reference TRBV19 and TRBJ1-3, reads DGGITQSPKYLFRKEGQNVTLSCEQNLNHDAMYWYRQDPGQGLRLIYYSQIVNDFQKGDIAEGYSVSREKKESFPLTVTSAQKNPTAFYLCASTGVRINSGNTIYFGEGSWLTVV.

The chain is built from TRBV5-1 and TRBJ2-3; TRBD1 agrees at 9 bases. This CDR3 is built from 15 residues. Germline V gives CDR1 SGHRS, CDR2 YFSETQ. Trimming cost V 5 bases and J 3 bases; bases outside gene matches: 7. This chain's CDR3 is CASSLVGQGTDTQYF. The CDR3 DNA reads TGCGCCAGCAGTTTAGTGGGACAGGGAACAGATACGCAGTATTTT.

This chain joins TRBV19 and TRBJ2-5; the D is unclear. This CDR3 has 13 amino acids. The germline V gene has CDR1 LNHDA and CDR2 SQIVND (reference sequence). V dropped 0 bases and J dropped 7 bases, with 9 bases sitting between them. The CDR3 here is CASSIDGSLTQYF. For the CDR3, the DNA is TGTGCCAGTAGTATAGACGGTAGTCTGACCCAGTACTTC.

The chain joins TRBV5-4 to TRBJ2-3, with TRBD1 as a possible D gene (6 bases). Per germline, CDR1 SGHNT and CDR2 YYREEE (reference sequence). This CDR3 comprises 15 residues. V lost 2 bases, J lost 2 bases, and 12 bases lay in between. The CDR3 DNA sequence: TGTGCCAGCAGCTTCCCGCAGGGGAACACAGATACGCAGTATTTT. This sequence encodes CASSFPQGNTDTQYF.

This chain links TRBV10-3 with TRBJ2-3, with 8 bases that match TRBD2. The CDR3 consists of 16 residues. V lost 4 bases, J lost 4 bases, and 10 bases stayed unmatched. CDR1 and CDR2 from the germline V gene are ENHRY and SYGVKD. The DNA for the CDR3 is TGTGCCATCAGTGTCGGGACTAGTGGGGGGGCAGATACGCAGTATTTT. It is translated as CAISVGTSGGADTQYF.

The chain has TRBV10-2 and TRBJ2-1, with 14 bases matching TRBD2. V dropped 7 bases and J dropped 5; count of bases not matched to a gene: 4. This CDR3 has 15 residues. CDR1 and CDR2 (germline): WSHSY, SAAADI. The CDR3: CASNSGLAGDNEQFF. CDR3 coding DNA: TGCGCCAGCAACTCGGGACTAGCGGGAGACAATGAGCAGTTCTTC.

V gene TRBV4-2 combines with J gene TRBJ2-1; 9 bases map to TRBD2. CDR3 length: 17 amino acids. The germline V gene has CDR1 LGHNA and CDR2 YNFKEQ. The trim removed 0 bases at V and 4 bases at J, leaving 7 bases unmatched. The CDR3 nucleotides are TGTGCCAGCAGCCAAGAAGGCAGCGGGGGGACTTACAATGAGCAGTTCTTC. Protein: CASSQEGSGGTYNEQFF.

The genes are TRBV11-2 and TRBJ2-2, with a possible D match to TRBD1 (6 bases). The germline gives CDR1 SGHAT, CDR2 FQNNGV. CDR3 length equals 13 residues. Trimming cost V 5 bases and J 5 bases, with 9 bases left between them. This CDR3 reads CASSVTGTGELFF. The CDR3, as DNA: TGTGCCAGCAGCGTCACAGGGACCGGGGAGCTGTTTTTT.